This T cell receptor beta chain is drawn from a study of cytomegalovirus exposure and HLA in healthy donors. Trimming took 1 base from V and 6 from J; bases not matched to a gene: 4. CDR3 length equals 15 residues. Germline V CDR1 and CDR2: SEHNR, FQNEAQ (reference sequence). The PCR made use of 60 Vbeta and 13 Jbeta primers. Repertoires were generated with immunoSEQ multiplex PCR, while TCRdb's copy carries only in-frame clones and drops some. The data show about 190,000 clones, around 75% seen once. General study findings and limits: V- and J-gene trimming of TCR beta was linked (in a later analysis) to a missense DCLRE1C variant.

Turning to this clone: Its antigen is currently unknown.

V gene TRBV7-9 combines with J gene TRBJ2-1; 9 positions match TRBD2. The origin of this receptor is a man aged 35-49 years in good health and CMV-seropositive. Material: PBMCs. The DNA for the CDR3 is TGTGCCAGCAGCTTAGGACTAGCGGCAATCAATGAGCAGTTCTTC. Its protein is CASSLGLAAINEQFF.